The entry that follows covers one T cell receptor (beta chain) sequence. Its antigen is unknown. This record belongs to a study of PD-1 blockade in mismatch repair-deficient tumors. Whole-study context: Patients had more than ten mismatch repair-deficient cancer types, all previously treated and progressing. Regarding the study as a whole: After pembrolizumab, tumor-resident clones rose rapidly, then generally contracted before radiologic responses.

All patients were mismatch repair deficient, assessed by either PCR or immunohistochemistry. CDR3 size: 13 residues. Germline CDR1 SGHTA, CDR2 FQGNSA. Trimming took 4 bases from V and 2 from J, leaving 8 bases between them. This table comes from immunoSEQ multiplex PCR, and its TCRdb copy is limited to in-frame clones, with some not included. Found here are tens of thousands of clones, approximately 84% of them singletons; the top ten hold approximately 2.7%. The chain has TRBV7-2 and TRBJ1-1; D remains ambiguous. The sample in question was peripheral blood, obtained 12 weeks after starting pembrolizumab. The sequence was collected from an adult with mismatch repair-deficient cancer. The CDR3 protein is CASSYRGNTEAFF. Here the CDR3 DNA reads TGTGCCAGCAGCTACCGGGGAAACACTGAAGCTTTCTTT.